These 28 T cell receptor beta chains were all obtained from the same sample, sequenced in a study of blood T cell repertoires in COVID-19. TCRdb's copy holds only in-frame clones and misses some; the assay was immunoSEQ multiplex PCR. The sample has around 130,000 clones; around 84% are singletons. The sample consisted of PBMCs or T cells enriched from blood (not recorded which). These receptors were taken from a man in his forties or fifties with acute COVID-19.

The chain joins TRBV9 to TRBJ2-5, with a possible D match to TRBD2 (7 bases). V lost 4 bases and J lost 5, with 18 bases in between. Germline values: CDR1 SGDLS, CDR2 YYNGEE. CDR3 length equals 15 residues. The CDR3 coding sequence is TGTGCCAGCAGCCCCTTCGGGGGGCAGAGGGAGACCCAGTACTTC. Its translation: CASSPFGGQRETQYF.

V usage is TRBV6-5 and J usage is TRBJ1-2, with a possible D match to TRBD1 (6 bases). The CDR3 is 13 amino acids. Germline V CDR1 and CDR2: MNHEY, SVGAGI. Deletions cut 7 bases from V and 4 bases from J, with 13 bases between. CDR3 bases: TGTGCCAGCACCACGACAGGCCTCTATGGCTACACCTTC. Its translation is CASTTTGLYGYTF.

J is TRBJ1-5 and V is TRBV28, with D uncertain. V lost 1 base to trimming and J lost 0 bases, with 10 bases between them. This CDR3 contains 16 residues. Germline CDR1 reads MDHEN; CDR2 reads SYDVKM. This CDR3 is CASSLLGEGSNQPQHF. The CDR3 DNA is TGTGCCAGCAGTTTATTAGGTGAGGGTAGCAATCAGCCCCAGCATTTT.

The CDR3 reads CATGGPVTQYF. The DNA for the CDR3 is TGTGCCACCGGGGGCCCGGTGACCCAGTACTTC. The chain links TRBV24-1 to TRBJ2-5; TRBD1 might be the D (6 bases). The CDR3 extends over 11 amino acids. The V gene lost 9 bases and the J gene lost 7 bases, with 11 bases spanning the gap. Germline CDR1 KGHDR, CDR2 SFDVKD.

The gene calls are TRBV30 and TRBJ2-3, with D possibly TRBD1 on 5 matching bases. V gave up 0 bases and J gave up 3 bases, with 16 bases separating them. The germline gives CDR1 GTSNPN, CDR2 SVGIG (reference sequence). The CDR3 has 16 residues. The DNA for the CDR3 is TGTGCCTGGAGTGTACAGCCAGGGCGAAGTACAGATACGCAGTATTTT. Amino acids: CAWSVQPGRSTDTQYF.

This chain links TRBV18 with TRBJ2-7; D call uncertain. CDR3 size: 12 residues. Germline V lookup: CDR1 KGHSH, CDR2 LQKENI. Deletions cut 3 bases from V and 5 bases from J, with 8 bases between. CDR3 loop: CASSPREDEQYF. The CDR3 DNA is TGTGCCAGCTCACCGCGAGAGGACGAGCAGTACTTC.

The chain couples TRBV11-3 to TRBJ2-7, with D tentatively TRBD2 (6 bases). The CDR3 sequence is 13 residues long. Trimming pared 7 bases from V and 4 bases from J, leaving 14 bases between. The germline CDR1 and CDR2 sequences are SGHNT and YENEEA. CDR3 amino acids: CASTSDGSYEQYF. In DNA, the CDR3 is TGTGCCAGCACCTCTGACGGGAGTTACGAGCAGTACTTC.

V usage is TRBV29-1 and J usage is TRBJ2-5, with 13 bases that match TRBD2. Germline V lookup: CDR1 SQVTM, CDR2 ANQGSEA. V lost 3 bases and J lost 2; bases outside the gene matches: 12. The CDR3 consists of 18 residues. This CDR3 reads CSVDSAGLAGVSQETQYF. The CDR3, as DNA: TGCAGCGTTGATAGCGCAGGACTAGCGGGAGTCAGTCAAGAGACCCAGTACTTC. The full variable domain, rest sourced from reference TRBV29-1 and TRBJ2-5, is SAVISQKPSRDICQRGTSLTIQCQVDSQVTMMFWYRQQPGQSLTLIATANQGSEATYESGFVIDKFPISRPNLTFSTLTVSNMSPEDSSIYLCSVDSAGLAGVSQETQYFGPGTRLLVL.

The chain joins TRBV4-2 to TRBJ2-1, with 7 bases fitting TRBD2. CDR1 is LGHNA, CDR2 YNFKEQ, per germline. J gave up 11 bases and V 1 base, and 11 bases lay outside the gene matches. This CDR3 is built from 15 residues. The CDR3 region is CASSQGLGGEGKQFF. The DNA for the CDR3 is TGTGCCAGCAGCCAAGGGCTTGGCGGGGAGGGCAAGCAGTTCTTC.

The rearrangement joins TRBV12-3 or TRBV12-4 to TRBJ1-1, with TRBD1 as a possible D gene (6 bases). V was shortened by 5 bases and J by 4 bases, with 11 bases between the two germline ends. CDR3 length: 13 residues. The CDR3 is CASSPQGFTEAFF. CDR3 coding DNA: TGTGCCAGCAGTCCACAGGGTTTCACTGAAGCTTTCTTT.

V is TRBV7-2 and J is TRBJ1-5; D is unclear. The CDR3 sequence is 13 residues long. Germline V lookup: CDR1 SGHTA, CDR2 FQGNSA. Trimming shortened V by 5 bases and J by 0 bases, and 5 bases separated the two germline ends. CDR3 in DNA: TGTGCCAGCAGCCAGTCTAGCAATCAGCCCCAGCATTTT. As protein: CASSQSSNQPQHF.

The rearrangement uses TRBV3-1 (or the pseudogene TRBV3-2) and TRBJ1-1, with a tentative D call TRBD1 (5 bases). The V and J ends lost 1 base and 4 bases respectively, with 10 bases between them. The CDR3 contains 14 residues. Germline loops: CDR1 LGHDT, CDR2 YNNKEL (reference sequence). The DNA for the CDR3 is TGTGCCAGCAGCCAAGCGCAGGGTTTCACTGAAGCTTTCTTT. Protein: CASSQAQGFTEAFF.

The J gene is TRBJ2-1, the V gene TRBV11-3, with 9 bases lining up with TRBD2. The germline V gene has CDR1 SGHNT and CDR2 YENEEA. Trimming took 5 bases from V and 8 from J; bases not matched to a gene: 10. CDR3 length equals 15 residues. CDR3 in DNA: TGTGCCAGCAGCCCCGGGACTAGCCCTACGGATGAGCAGTTCTTC. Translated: CASSPGTSPTDEQFF.

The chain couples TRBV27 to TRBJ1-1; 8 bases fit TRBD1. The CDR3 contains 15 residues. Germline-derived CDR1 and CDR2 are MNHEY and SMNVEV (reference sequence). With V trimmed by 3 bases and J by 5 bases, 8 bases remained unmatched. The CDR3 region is CASSFSTTGDTEAFF. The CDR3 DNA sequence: TGTGCCAGCAGTTTTTCAACGACAGGGGATACTGAAGCTTTCTTT.

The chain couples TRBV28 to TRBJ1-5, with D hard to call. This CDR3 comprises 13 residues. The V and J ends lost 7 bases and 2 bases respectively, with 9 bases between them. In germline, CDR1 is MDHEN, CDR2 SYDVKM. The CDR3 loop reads CASMRGGNQPQHF. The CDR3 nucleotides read TGTGCCAGCATGCGGGGAGGCAATCAGCCCCAGCATTTT. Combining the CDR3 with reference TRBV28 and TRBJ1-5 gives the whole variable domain DVKVTQSSRYLVKRTGEKVFLECVQDMDHENMFWYRQDPGLGLRLIYFSYDVKMKEKGDIPEGYSVSREKKERFSLILESASTNQTSMYLCASMRGGNQPQHFGDGTRLSIL.

CDR3 in amino acids: CASSSQGTGANVLTF. For the CDR3, the DNA is TGTGCCAGCAGTTCACAGGGGACTGGGGCCAACGTCCTGACTTTC. The chain joins TRBV28 to TRBJ2-6; 7 nucleotides agree with TRBD1. This CDR3 has 15 residues. CDR1 and CDR2 from the germline V gene are MDHEN and SYDVKM. V shed 4 bases and J 2 bases; nucleotides not matched to a gene: 2.

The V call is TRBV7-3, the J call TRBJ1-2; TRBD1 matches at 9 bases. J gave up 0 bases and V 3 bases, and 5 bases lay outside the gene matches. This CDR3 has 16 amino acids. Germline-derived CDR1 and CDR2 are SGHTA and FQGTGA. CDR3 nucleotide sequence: TGTGCCAGCAGCTTCGCAACAGGGGGCTCTAACTATGGCTACACCTTC. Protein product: CASSFATGGSNYGYTF. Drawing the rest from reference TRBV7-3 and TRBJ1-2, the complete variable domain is GAGVSQTPSNKVTEKGKYVELRCDPISGHTALYWYRQSLGQGPEFLIYFQGTGAADDSGLPNDRFFAVRPEGSVSTLKIQRTERGDSAVYLCASSFATGGSNYGYTFGSGTRLTVV.

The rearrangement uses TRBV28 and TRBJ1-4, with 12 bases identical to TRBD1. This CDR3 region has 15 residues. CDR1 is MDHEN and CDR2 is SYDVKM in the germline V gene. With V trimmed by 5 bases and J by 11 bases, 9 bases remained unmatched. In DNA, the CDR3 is TGTGCCAGCAGTGCCCGGGACAGGGGGCTAGGGAAACTGTTTTTT. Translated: CASSARDRGLGKLFF. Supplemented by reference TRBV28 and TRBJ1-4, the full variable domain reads DVKVTQSSRYLVKRTGEKVFLECVQDMDHENMFWYRQDPGLGLRLIYFSYDVKMKEKGDIPEGYSVSREKKERFSLILESASTNQTSMYLCASSARDRGLGKLFFGSGTQLSVL.

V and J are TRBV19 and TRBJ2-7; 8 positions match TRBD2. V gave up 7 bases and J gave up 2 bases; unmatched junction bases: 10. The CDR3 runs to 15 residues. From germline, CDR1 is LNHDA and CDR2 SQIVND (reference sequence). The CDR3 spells CASTPGSGGAYEQYF. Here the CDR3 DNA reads TGTGCCAGTACCCCGGGGAGCGGGGGTGCCTACGAGCAGTACTTC.

The chain's CDR3 is CASSQEGTGITEAFF. The CDR3 DNA sequence: TGTGCCAGCTCACAAGAGGGGACAGGGATTACTGAAGCTTTCTTT. The V and J genes are TRBV18 and TRBJ1-1; 9 bases fit TRBD1. Germline V gives CDR1 KGHSH, CDR2 LQKENI. The CDR3 totals 15 residues. V shed 4 bases and J 5 bases; nucleotides not matched to a gene: 8.

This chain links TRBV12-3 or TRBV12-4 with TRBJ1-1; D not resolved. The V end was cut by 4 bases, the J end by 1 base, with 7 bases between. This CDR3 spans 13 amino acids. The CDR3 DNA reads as TGTGCCAGCAGTTCGCACGGGAACACTGAAGCTTTCTTT. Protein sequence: CASSSHGNTEAFF.

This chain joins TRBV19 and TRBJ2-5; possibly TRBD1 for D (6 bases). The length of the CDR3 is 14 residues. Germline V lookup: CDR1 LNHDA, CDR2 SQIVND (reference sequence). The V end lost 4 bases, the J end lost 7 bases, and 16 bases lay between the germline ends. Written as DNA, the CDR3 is TGTGCCAGTAGTACTGCGACCCAGGGGAGGACCCAGTACTTC. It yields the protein CASSTATQGRTQYF. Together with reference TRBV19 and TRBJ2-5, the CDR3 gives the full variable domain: DGGITQSPKYLFRKEGQNVTLSCEQNLNHDAMYWYRQDPGQGLRLIYYSQIVNDFQKGDIAEGYSVSREKKESFPLTVTSAQKNPTAFYLCASSTATQGRTQYFGPGTRLLVL.

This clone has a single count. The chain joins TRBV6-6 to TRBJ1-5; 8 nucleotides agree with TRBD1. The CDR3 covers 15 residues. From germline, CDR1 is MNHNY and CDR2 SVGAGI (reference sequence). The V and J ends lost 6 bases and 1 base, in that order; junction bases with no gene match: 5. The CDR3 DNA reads TGTGCCAGCAGCCCAAGGACAGGGAGCAATCAGCCCCAGCATTTT. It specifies CASSPRTGSNQPQHF.

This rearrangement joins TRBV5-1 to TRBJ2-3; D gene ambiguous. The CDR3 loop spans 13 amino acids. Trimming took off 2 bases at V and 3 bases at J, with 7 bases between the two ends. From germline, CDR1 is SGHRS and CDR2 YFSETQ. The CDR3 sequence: CASSLLLTDTQYF. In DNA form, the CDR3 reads TGCGCCAGCAGCTTACTTTTGACAGATACGCAGTATTTT.

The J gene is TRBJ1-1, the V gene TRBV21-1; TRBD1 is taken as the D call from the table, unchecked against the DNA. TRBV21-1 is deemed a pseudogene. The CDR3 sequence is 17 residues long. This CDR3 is CASSKAGDRGVATEAFF. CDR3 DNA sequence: TGTGCCAGCAGCAAAGCGGGCGACAGGGGGGTGGCCACTGAAGCTTTCTTT.

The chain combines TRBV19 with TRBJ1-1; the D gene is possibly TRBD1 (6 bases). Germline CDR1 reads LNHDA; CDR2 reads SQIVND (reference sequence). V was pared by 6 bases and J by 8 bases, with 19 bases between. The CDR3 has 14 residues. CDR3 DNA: TGTGCCAGTAGGCGGATAGAGGGGGAAGGGGAAGCTTTCTTT. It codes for CASRRIEGEGEAFF.

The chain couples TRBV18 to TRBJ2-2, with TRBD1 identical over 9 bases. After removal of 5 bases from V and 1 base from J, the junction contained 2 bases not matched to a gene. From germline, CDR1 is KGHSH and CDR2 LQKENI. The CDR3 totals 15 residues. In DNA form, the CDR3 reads TGTGCCAGCTCAGGACAGGGGCAGAACACCGGGGAGCTGTTTTTT. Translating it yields CASSGQGQNTGELFF.

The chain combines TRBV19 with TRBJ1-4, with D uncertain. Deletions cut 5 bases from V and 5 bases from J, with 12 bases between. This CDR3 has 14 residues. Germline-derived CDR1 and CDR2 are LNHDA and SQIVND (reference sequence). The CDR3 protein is CASSPERVNEKLFF. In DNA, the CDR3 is TGTGCCAGTAGTCCTGAGAGGGTGAATGAAAAACTGTTTTTT.